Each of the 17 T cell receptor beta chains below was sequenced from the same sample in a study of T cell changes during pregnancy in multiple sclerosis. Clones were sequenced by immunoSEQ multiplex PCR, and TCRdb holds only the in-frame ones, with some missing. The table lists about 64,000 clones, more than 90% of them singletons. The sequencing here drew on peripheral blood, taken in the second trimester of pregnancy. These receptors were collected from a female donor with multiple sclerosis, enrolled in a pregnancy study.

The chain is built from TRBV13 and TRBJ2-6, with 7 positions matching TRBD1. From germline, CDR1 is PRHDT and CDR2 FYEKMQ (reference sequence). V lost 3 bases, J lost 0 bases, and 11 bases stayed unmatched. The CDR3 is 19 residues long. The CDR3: CASSLSPGQFFSGANVLTF. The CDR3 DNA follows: TGTGCCAGCAGCTTGTCTCCGGGACAGTTTTTCTCTGGGGCCAACGTCCTGACTTTC.

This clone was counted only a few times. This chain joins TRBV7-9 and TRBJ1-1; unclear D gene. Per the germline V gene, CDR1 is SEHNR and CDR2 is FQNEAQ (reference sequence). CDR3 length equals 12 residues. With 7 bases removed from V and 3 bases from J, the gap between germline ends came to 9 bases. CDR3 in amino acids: CASKNLYTEAFF. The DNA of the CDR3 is TGTGCCAGCAAAAATTTATACACTGAAGCTTTCTTT.

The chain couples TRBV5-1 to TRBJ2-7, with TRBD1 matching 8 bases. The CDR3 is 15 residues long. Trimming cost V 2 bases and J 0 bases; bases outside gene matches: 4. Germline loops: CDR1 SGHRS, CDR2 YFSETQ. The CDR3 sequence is CASSFGDRSSYEQYF. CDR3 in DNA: TGCGCCAGCAGCTTCGGGGACAGGAGCTCCTACGAGCAGTACTTC.

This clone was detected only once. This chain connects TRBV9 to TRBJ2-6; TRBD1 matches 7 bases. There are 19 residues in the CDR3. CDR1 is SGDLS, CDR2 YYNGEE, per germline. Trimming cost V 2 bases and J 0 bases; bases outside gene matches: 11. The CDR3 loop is CASSVEQTGPSSGANVLTF. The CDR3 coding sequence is TGTGCCAGCAGCGTCGAACAGACAGGGCCCTCCTCTGGGGCCAACGTCCTGACTTTC.

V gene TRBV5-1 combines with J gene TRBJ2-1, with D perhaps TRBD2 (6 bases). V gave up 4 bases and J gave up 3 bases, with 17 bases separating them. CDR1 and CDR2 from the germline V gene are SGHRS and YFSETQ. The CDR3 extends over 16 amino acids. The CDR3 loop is CASSPTRSSGYNEQFF. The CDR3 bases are TGCGCCAGCAGCCCGACTAGGTCATCCGGCTACAATGAGCAGTTCTTC.

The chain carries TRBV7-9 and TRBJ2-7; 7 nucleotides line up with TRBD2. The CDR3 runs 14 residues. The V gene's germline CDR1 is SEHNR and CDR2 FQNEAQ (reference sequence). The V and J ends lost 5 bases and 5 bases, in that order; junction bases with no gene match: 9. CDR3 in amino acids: CASSPPGGGNEQYF. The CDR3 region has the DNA TGTGCCAGCAGCCCTCCGGGAGGAGGTAACGAGCAGTACTTC. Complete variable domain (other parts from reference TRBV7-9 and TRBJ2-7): DTGVSQNPRHKITKRGQNVTFRCDPISEHNRLYWYRQTLGQGPEFLTYFQNEAQLEKSRLLSDRFSAERPKGSFSTLEIQRTEQGDSAMYLCASSPPGGGNEQYFGPGTRLTVT.

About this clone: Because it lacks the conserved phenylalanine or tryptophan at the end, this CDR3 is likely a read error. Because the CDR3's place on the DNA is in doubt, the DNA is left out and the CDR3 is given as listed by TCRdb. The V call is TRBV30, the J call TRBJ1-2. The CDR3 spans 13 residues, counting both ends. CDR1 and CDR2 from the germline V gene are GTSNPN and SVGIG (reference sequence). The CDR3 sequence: CAWSITGAPIPRL.

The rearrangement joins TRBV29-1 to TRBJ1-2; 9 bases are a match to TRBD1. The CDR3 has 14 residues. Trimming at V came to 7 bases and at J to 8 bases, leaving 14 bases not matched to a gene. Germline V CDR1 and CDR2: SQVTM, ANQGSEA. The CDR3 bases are TGCAGCGGTGGCCCCGAACAGGGGGCGGAGGGCTACACCTTC. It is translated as CSGGPEQGAEGYTF.

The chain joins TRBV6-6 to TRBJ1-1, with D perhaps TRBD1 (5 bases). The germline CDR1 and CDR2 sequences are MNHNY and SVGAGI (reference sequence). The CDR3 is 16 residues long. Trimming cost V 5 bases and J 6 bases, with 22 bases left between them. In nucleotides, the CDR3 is TGTGCCAGCAGTCCTATGACAATAGGGGTACTGGCTGAAGCTTTCTTT. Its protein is CASSPMTIGVLAEAFF.

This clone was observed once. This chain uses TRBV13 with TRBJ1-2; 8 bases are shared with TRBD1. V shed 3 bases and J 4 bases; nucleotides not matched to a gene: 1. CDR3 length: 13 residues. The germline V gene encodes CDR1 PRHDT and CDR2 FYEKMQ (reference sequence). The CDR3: CASSFDRGYGYTF. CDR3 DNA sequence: TGTGCCAGCAGCTTCGACAGGGGCTATGGCTACACCTTC.

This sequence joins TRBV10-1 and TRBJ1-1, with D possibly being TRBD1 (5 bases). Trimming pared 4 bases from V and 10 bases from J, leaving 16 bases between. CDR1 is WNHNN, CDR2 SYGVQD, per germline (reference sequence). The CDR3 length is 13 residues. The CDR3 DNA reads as TGCGCCAGCAGTGTCTTCAGGGACTCTCCAGCTTTCTTT. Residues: CASSVFRDSPAFF.

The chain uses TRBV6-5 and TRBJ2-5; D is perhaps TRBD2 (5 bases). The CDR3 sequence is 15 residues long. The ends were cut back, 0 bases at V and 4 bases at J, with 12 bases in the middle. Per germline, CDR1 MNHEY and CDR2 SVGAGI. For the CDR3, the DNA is TGTGCCAGCAGTTACTCGAATACGGGGATAGAGACCCAGTACTTC. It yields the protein CASSYSNTGIETQYF.

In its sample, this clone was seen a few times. This CDR3 is CASSQILAWDTQYF. In DNA form, the CDR3 reads TGCGCCAGCAGCCAAATCCTAGCGTGGGATACGCAGTATTTT. This chain uses TRBV4-1 with TRBJ2-3; a possible D gene is TRBD2 (6 bases). This CDR3 comprises 14 residues. The V and J ends lost 2 bases and 6 bases respectively, with 12 bases between them. Germline V gives CDR1 MGHRA, CDR2 YSYEKL.

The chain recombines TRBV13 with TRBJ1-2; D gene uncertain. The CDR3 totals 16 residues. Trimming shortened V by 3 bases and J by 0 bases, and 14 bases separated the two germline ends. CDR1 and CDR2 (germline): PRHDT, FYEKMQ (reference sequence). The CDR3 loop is CASSFLQEEANYGYTF. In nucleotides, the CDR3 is TGTGCCAGCAGCTTTCTCCAGGAAGAAGCTAACTATGGCTACACCTTC.

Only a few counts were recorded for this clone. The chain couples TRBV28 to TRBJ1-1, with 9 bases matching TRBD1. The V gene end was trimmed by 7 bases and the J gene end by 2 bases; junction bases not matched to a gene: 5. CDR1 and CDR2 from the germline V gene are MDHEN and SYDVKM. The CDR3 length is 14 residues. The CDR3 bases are TGTGCCAGCACCACGGGACAGGGAAACACTGAAGCTTTCTTT. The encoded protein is CASTTGQGNTEAFF.

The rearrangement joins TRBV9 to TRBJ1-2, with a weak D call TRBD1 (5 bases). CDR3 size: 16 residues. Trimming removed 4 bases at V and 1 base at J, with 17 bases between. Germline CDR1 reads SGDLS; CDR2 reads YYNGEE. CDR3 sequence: CASSPLSGDHNYGYTF. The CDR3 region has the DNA TGTGCCAGCAGCCCCCTATCGGGGGACCATAACTATGGCTACACCTTC.

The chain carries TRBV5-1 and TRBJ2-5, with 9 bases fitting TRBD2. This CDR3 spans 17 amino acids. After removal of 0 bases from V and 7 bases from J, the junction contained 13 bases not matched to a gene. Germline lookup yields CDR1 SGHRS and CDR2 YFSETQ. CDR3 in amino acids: CASSLVYGLAGTMTQYF. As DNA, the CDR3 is TGCGCCAGCAGCTTGGTCTATGGTCTAGCGGGAACGATGACCCAGTACTTC. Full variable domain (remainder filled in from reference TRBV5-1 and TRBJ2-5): KAGVTQTPRYLIKTRGQQVTLSCSPISGHRSVSWYQQTPGQGLQFLFEYFSETQRNKGNFPGRFSGRQFSNSRSEMNVSTLELGDSALYLCASSLVYGLAGTMTQYFGPGTRLLVL.